Listed below are T cell receptor beta chains from one sample, sequenced in a study of blood T cell repertoires in COVID-19. The assay was immunoSEQ multiplex PCR, and TCRdb's table has in-frame clones only and misses some. The table records 130,000 to 150,000 clones, 88% of them present only once. Source material: peripheral blood. These TCRs come from a man between 65 and 85 years old with acute or convalescent COVID-19. The CDR3 runs from the conserved cysteine through the conserved F or W. A D gene is named only where the DNA matches it firmly. Part of the rows lack a size; the others show once, few, many or a class for expanded clones.

v_call: TRBV27
j_call: TRBJ2-7
d_call: .
clone_size: .
cdr3_aa: CASSLSGEDEQYF
cdr3_nt: TGTGCCAGCAGTTTATCAGGGGAGGACGAGCAGTACTTC

v_call: TRBV7-3
j_call: TRBJ2-1
d_call: .
clone_size: .
cdr3_aa: CASSPSGGLIFNEQFF
cdr3_nt: TGTGCCAGCAGCCCTTCTGGGGGGTTGATATTTAATGAGCAGTTCTTC

v_call: TRBV5-1
j_call: TRBJ2-3
d_call: TRBD2
clone_size: once
cdr3_aa: CASSFTGGSTDTQYF
cdr3_nt: TGCGCCAGCAGCTTTACGGGGGGAAGCACAGATACGCAGTATTTT

v_call: TRBV27
j_call: TRBJ1-1
d_call: .
clone_size: once
cdr3_aa: CASSSVISGTEAFF
cdr3_nt: TGTGCCAGCAGTTCCGTTATTTCGGGGACTGAAGCTTTCTTT

v_call: TRBV6-2/TRBV6-3
j_call: TRBJ2-1
d_call: .
clone_size: .
cdr3_aa: CASSPRGTFSYNEQFF
cdr3_nt: TGTGCCAGCAGCCCCCGGGGGACTTTCTCCTACAATGAGCAGTTCTTC

v_call: TRBV6-5
j_call: TRBJ2-1
d_call: TRBD2
clone_size: once
cdr3_aa: CASSLADNEQFF
cdr3_nt: TGTGCCAGCAGCCTAGCGGACAATGAGCAGTTCTTC

v_call: TRBV28
j_call: TRBJ2-7
d_call: TRBD1
clone_size: once
cdr3_aa: CASSIITPGQYEQYF
cdr3_nt: TGTGCCAGCAGTATCATAACGCCGGGACAGTACGAGCAGTACTTC

v_call: TRBV6-1
j_call: TRBJ1-6
d_call: TRBD1
clone_size: .
cdr3_aa: CASSEAVGQGIGRNSPLHF
cdr3_nt: TGTGCCAGCAGTGAAGCGGTTGGACAGGGGATAGGACGGAATTCACCCCTCCACTTT

v_call: TRBV5-6
j_call: TRBJ2-7
d_call: TRBD1
clone_size: few
cdr3_aa: CASSSRQGLYEQYF
cdr3_nt: TGTGCCAGCAGCTCCCGACAGGGGCTCTACGAGCAGTACTTC

v_call: TRBV4-1
j_call: TRBJ1-1
d_call: .
clone_size: few
cdr3_aa: CASSQGQGPNREAFF
cdr3_nt: TGCGCCAGCAGCCAAGGGCAGGGGCCGAACAGGGAAGCTTTCTTT

v_call: TRBV6-5
j_call: TRBJ2-7
d_call: TRBD1
clone_size: .
cdr3_aa: CASSRDRGHEQYF
cdr3_nt: TGTGCCAGCAGCCGGGACAGGGGCCACGAGCAGTACTTC

v_call: TRBV9
j_call: TRBJ2-1
d_call: TRBD1
clone_size: .
cdr3_aa: CASSVVGQGAYNEQFF
cdr3_nt: TGTGCCAGCAGCGTAGTAGGCCAGGGGGCCTACAATGAGCAGTTCTTC

v_call: TRBV5-4
j_call: TRBJ1-6
d_call: TRBD1
clone_size: .
cdr3_aa: CASSGGQENSPLHF
cdr3_nt: TGTGCCAGCAGCGGGGGACAGGAAAATTCACCCCTCCACTTT

v_call: TRBV6-2/TRBV6-3
j_call: TRBJ1-5
d_call: TRBD1
clone_size: .
cdr3_aa: CASSYPRSPDTGGSRVGPQHF
cdr3_nt: TGTGCCAGCAGTTACCCAAGATCCCCCGATACAGGGGGCTCTCGCGTTGGGCCCCAGCATTTT

v_call: TRBV3-1/TRBV3-2
j_call: TRBJ2-5
d_call: .
clone_size: once
cdr3_aa: CASSQPSGGLRPETQYF
cdr3_nt: TGTGCCAGCAGCCAACCCTCTGGGGGGTTGAGGCCAGAGACCCAGTACTTC

v_call: TRBV3-1/TRBV3-2
j_call: TRBJ2-3
d_call: TRBD2
clone_size: .
cdr3_aa: CASSQDTGRGGTDTQYF
cdr3_nt: TGTGCCAGCAGCCAAGATACTGGGCGGGGGGGCACAGATACGCAGTATTTT

v_call: TRBV5-1
j_call: TRBJ1-1
d_call: .
clone_size: .
cdr3_aa: CASSLEGTRARGLVAFF
cdr3_nt: TGCGCCAGCAGCTTGGAGGGGACACGGGCCAGGGGTTTGGTAGCTTTCTTT

v_call: TRBV28
j_call: TRBJ1-6
d_call: .
clone_size: .
cdr3_aa: CASRMAQDNSPLHF
cdr3_nt: TGTGCCAGCCGGATGGCCCAGGATAATTCACCCCTCCACTTT

v_call: TRBV6-5
j_call: TRBJ1-2
d_call: TRBD1
clone_size: .
cdr3_aa: CASSYSQGAGGYTF
cdr3_nt: TGTGCCAGCAGTTACTCGCAGGGGGCGGGAGGCTACACCTTC

v_call: TRBV28
j_call: TRBJ1-2
d_call: .
clone_size: .
cdr3_aa: CASSYTGFYGYTF
cdr3_nt: TGTGCCAGCAGTTATACAGGGTTCTATGGCTACACCTTC

v_call: TRBV7-9
j_call: TRBJ1-1
d_call: .
clone_size: .
cdr3_aa: CASRHTLTEAFF
cdr3_nt: TGTGCCTCCAGGCACACTCTCACTGAAGCTTTCTTT

v_call: TRBV30
j_call: TRBJ2-2
d_call: .
clone_size: .
cdr3_aa: CAWTGGRYLNTGELFF
cdr3_nt: TGTGCCTGGACTGGCGGCAGATACTTGAACACCGGGGAGCTGTTTTTT

v_call: TRBV5-1
j_call: TRBJ2-7
d_call: TRBD1
clone_size: .
cdr3_aa: CASSLAGGSYEQYF
cdr3_nt: TGCGCCAGCAGCTTGGCAGGGGGATCCTACGAGCAGTACTTC

v_call: TRBV21-1
j_call: TRBJ1-2
d_call: .
clone_size: once
cdr3_aa: CASSNSLGRPYGYTF
cdr3_nt: TGTGCCAGCAGCAACTCCCTTGGGAGACCCTATGGCTACACCTTC

v_call: TRBV6-6
j_call: TRBJ1-3
d_call: .
clone_size: .
cdr3_aa: CASSPGRISGNTIYF
cdr3_nt: TGTGCCAGCAGCCCCGGGAGGATCTCTGGAAACACCATATATTTT

v_call: TRBV5-8
j_call: TRBJ2-3
d_call: .
clone_size: .
cdr3_aa: CASSNRGGADTQYF
cdr3_nt: TGTGCCAGCAGCAACAGGGGAGGCGCAGATACGCAGTATTTT

v_call: TRBV3-1/TRBV3-2
j_call: TRBJ2-3
d_call: .
clone_size: .
cdr3_aa: CASSLKLGRTDTQYF
cdr3_nt: TGTGCCAGCAGCCTGAAGTTGGGGCGCACAGATACGCAGTATTTT

v_call: TRBV2
j_call: TRBJ2-7
d_call: .
clone_size: .
cdr3_aa: CASSIAGPSYEQYF
cdr3_nt: TGTGCCAGCTCCATTGCAGGGCCATCCTACGAGCAGTACTTC

v_call: TRBV24-1
j_call: TRBJ1-6
d_call: TRBD1
clone_size: few
cdr3_aa: CDSGTGGSPLHF
cdr3_nt: TGTGATTCCGGGACAGGGGGCTCACCCCTCCACTTT

v_call: TRBV28
j_call: TRBJ2-1
d_call: TRBD1
clone_size: .
cdr3_aa: CASSAYRGFGDEQFF
cdr3_nt: TGTGCCAGCAGTGCCTACAGGGGCTTCGGGGATGAGCAGTTCTTC

v_call: TRBV25-1
j_call: TRBJ1-4
d_call: TRBD1
clone_size: .
cdr3_aa: CASTHTGTGQEKLFF
cdr3_nt: TGTGCCAGCACCCACACCGGGACAGGGCAAGAAAAACTGTTTTTT